A selection of T cell receptor beta chains follows, all from one sample in a study of blood T cell repertoires in COVID-19. The data were produced by immunoSEQ multiplex PCR, yet TCRdb's version contains in-frame clones alone and is incomplete. The repertoire consists of roughly 200,000 clones, with 88% occurring once and the leading ten covering 1.5%. The sequencing input was peripheral blood. The receptors stem from a man younger than 35 with active or convalescent COVID-19. The CDR3 runs from the conserved cysteine through the conserved F or W. Each record gives: CDR3 protein, CDR3 DNA, D gene, V gene, J gene, clone size. The D gene is left open where the match is weak. The size of a clone is reported for some rows only, either as once, few or many, or as a class for expanded clones.

CDR3: CASSPPSGNEQFF; DNA: TGTGCCAGCTCACCACCATCCGGCAATGAGCAGTTCTTC; D: .; V: TRBV18; J: TRBJ2-1; size: .
CDR3: CASSQDAGGVGTEAFF; DNA: TGCGCCAGCAGCCAAGACGCTGGGGGGGTTGGCACTGAAGCTTTCTTT; D: .; V: TRBV4-3; J: TRBJ1-1; size: .
CDR3: CASSTLTGFGNTGELFF; DNA: TGTGCCAGTAGTACCCTAACAGGGTTTGGGAACACCGGGGAGCTGTTTTTT; D: .; V: TRBV19; J: TRBJ2-2; size: .
CDR3: CASQNPGSGFEAFF; DNA: TGTGCCAGCCAGAACCCGGGATCGGGTTTTGAAGCTTTCTTT; D: .; V: TRBV6-6; J: TRBJ1-1; size: few
CDR3: CASSPPSSGGQWTEAFF; DNA: TGTGCCAGCTCACCACCGTCCTCAGGGGGCCAGTGGACTGAAGCTTTCTTT; D: TRBD1; V: TRBV18; J: TRBJ1-1; size: .
CDR3: CASSLKTGIYGYTF; DNA: TGTGCCAGCAGCCTTAAGACAGGGATTTATGGCTACACCTTC; D: TRBD1; V: TRBV5-4; J: TRBJ1-2; size: .
CDR3: CASSFGSGLDVRTGELFF; DNA: TGCGCCAGCAGCTTTGGCTCCGGACTAGACGTTCGTACCGGGGAGCTGTTTTTT; D: TRBD2; V: TRBV5-1; J: TRBJ2-2; size: .
CDR3: CASSYGARPEKLFF; DNA: TGTGCCAGCAGTTACGGGGCCAGACCAGAAAAACTGTTTTTT; D: .; V: TRBV6-5; J: TRBJ1-4; size: .
CDR3: CASSRQQGLESYEQYF; DNA: TGTGCCAGCAGCCGTCAACAGGGATTGGAGTCCTACGAGCAGTACTTC; D: .; V: TRBV5-6; J: TRBJ2-7; size: .
CDR3: CASSLSRDSAYEQYF; DNA: TGTGCCAGCAGCTTGAGCCGGGACTCAGCCTACGAGCAGTACTTC; D: .; V: TRBV7-9; J: TRBJ2-7; size: .
CDR3: CASSLGPGGEQFF; DNA: TGTGCCAGCAGTTTAGGCCCGGGTGGAGAGCAGTTCTTC; D: .; V: TRBV28; J: TRBJ2-1; size: .
CDR3: CAWSTASGSTDTQYF; DNA: TGTGCCTGGAGTACCGCTAGCGGGAGTACAGATACGCAGTATTTT; D: TRBD2; V: TRBV30; J: TRBJ2-3; size: .
CDR3: CASSDSTGSTEAFF; DNA: TGTGCCAGCAGTGACTCAACGGGGAGCACTGAAGCTTTCTTT; D: .; V: TRBV6-4; J: TRBJ1-1; size: .
CDR3: CASTGTASYEQYF; DNA: TGTGCCAGCACCGGGACAGCATCCTACGAGCAGTACTTC; D: TRBD1; V: TRBV7-9; J: TRBJ2-7; size: .
CDR3: CASSYGPGASDTQYF; DNA: TGTGCCAGCAGTTACGGGCCGGGAGCGTCGGATACGCAGTATTTT; D: .; V: TRBV6-2/TRBV6-3; J: TRBJ2-3; size: once
CDR3: CASSYTAEGIYNEQFF; DNA: TGTGCCAGCAGTTACACGGCGGAGGGGATATACAATGAGCAGTTCTTC; D: .; V: TRBV6-2/TRBV6-3; J: TRBJ2-1; size: .
CDR3: CASSIVGHSNQPQHF; DNA: TGTGCCAGTAGTATAGTGGGCCATAGCAATCAGCCCCAGCATTTT; D: .; V: TRBV19; J: TRBJ1-5; size: .
CDR3: CASSGQGRQYEQYF; DNA: TGTGCCAGTAGTGGACAGGGGCGACAGTACGAGCAGTACTTC; D: TRBD1; V: TRBV19; J: TRBJ2-7; size: .